The rows below give T cell receptor beta chains drawn from one sample of a study of blood T cell repertoires in COVID-19. Clones were read by immunoSEQ multiplex PCR, and TCRdb kept only the in-frame ones, dropping some. The profile shows approximately 230,000 clones, approximately 84% of them singletons. The specimen was PBMCs or T cells enriched from blood (not recorded which). The receptors were gathered from a man aged 35 to 55 who had recovered from COVID-19. Both conserved end residues are part of each CDR3. The D gene is left open where the match is weak. Rows may omit the clone size; those that give it use once, few, many or a size class.

d_gene	abundance	v_gene	j_gene	CDR3aa	CDR3nt
-	once	TRBV2	TRBJ1-2	CASSEGASLYGYTF	TGTGCCAGCAGCGAAGGCGCATCCCTCTATGGCTACACCTTC
-	-	TRBV3-1/TRBV3-2	TRBJ1-6	CASSLFGGGRNSPLHF	TGTGCCAGCAGCCTTTTTGGCGGGGGCCGTAATTCACCCCTCCACTTT
TRBD1	-	TRBV28	TRBJ2-7	CASSFLGQGARYEQYF	TGTGCCAGCAGTTTTTTGGGACAGGGGGCGAGGTACGAGCAGTACTTC
TRBD1	-	TRBV6-5	TRBJ1-2	CASSYSAAGGGGYTF	TGTGCCAGCAGTTACTCCGCGGCAGGGGGCGGTGGCTACACCTTC
-	-	TRBV5-8	TRBJ1-5	CASSPGGLVQPQHF	TGTGCCAGCAGCCCGGGGGGGTTAGTTCAGCCCCAGCATTTT
-	-	TRBV9	TRBJ1-1	CASSVSGNTEAFF	TGTGCCAGCAGCGTATCAGGGAACACTGAAGCTTTCTTT
TRBD2	-	TRBV2	TRBJ2-3	CASSTSPREGLASSTDTQYF	TGTGCCAGCAGCACCTCTCCACGGGAGGGGCTTGCCTCTAGCACAGATACGCAGTATTTT
TRBD1	-	TRBV27	TRBJ1-6	CASSLSPVDRSNSPLHF	TGTGCCAGCAGTTTATCTCCCGTGGACAGGAGTAATTCACCCCTCCACTTT
TRBD1	-	TRBV19	TRBJ1-5	CASRPQGASQPQHF	TGTGCCAGTAGACCACAGGGGGCATCTCAGCCCCAGCATTTT
TRBD2	-	TRBV9	TRBJ2-1	CASSESGGVYNEQFF	TGTGCCAGCAGCGAGAGCGGGGGGGTTTACAATGAGCAGTTCTTC
-	once	TRBV4-2	TRBJ2-2	CASSQDQGVRELFF	TGTGCCAGCAGCCAAGACCAGGGTGTGAGGGAGCTGTTTTTT
-	-	TRBV18	TRBJ2-5	CASSPAGRIQETQYF	TGTGCCAGCTCACCAGCGGGACGGATCCAAGAGACCCAGTACTTC
TRBD2	few	TRBV4-2	TRBJ2-2	CASSQALTSGVGGELFF	TGTGCCAGCAGCCAAGCCCTTACTAGCGGGGTGGGCGGGGAGCTGTTTTTT
-	-	TRBV2	TRBJ1-3	CASRRERTGNTIYF	TGTGCCAGCAGGCGGGAACGGACTGGAAACACCATATATTTT
-	-	TRBV9	TRBJ2-4	CASSVGGGAKNIQYF	TGTGCCAGCAGCGTAGGAGGGGGAGCCAAAAACATTCAGTACTTC
TRBD1	-	TRBV7-2	TRBJ1-2	CASSFWTGGGGYTF	TGTGCCAGCAGCTTTTGGACAGGGGGCGGTGGCTACACCTTC
TRBD1	once	TRBV19	TRBJ2-7	CAPTPLTGGSYEQYF	TGTGCGCCAACCCCCCTGACAGGGGGCTCCTACGAGCAGTACTTC
TRBD1	-	TRBV30	TRBJ2-1	CAWRLTGQGTYNEQFF	TGTGCCTGGCGACTTACGGGACAGGGCACCTACAATGAGCAGTTCTTC
TRBD2	-	TRBV7-2	TRBJ2-7	CASSLGRGSYEQYF	TGTGCCAGCAGCCTCGGGCGGGGGAGCTACGAGCAGTACTTC
-	few	TRBV6-2/TRBV6-3	TRBJ2-1	CASSYSMADEQFF	TGTGCCAGCAGTTACTCGATGGCCGATGAGCAGTTCTTC
TRBD1	-	TRBV28	TRBJ1-3	CASSSLQGAPGNTIYF	TGTGCCAGCAGTTCCCTACAGGGGGCTCCGGGAAACACCATATATTTT
-	-	TRBV7-2	TRBJ2-1	CASSFVALLGNEQFF	TGTGCCAGCAGCTTCGTTGCGCTCCTTGGTAATGAGCAGTTCTTC
TRBD2	-	TRBV7-9	TRBJ2-1	CASSFLVAGERNEQFF	TGTGCCAGCAGCTTTCTTGTAGCGGGAGAGAGGAATGAGCAGTTCTTC
-	few	TRBV3-1/TRBV3-2	TRBJ1-1	CASSQEAWSSEAFF	TGTGCCAGCAGCCAAGAAGCCTGGAGTTCTGAAGCTTTCTTT
-	-	TRBV28	TRBJ2-7	CASSSPTHTYEQYF	TGTGCCAGCAGTTCGCCGACTCATACCTACGAGCAGTACTTC
TRBD1	-	TRBV4-1	TRBJ2-7	CASSQGQGAYEQYF	TGCGCCAGCAGCCAGGGACAGGGTGCCTACGAGCAGTACTTC
TRBD2	-	TRBV9	TRBJ2-1	CASSRGLAGNNEQFF	TGTGCCAGCAGCCGAGGACTAGCGGGGAACAATGAGCAGTTCTTC
-	-	TRBV7-3	TRBJ1-1	CASSPTGNTEAFF	TGTGCCAGCAGCCCAACCGGGAACACTGAAGCTTTCTTT
-	once	TRBV27	TRBJ2-1	CASSFLSRYSYNEQFF	TGTGCCAGCAGTTTCCTCTCTAGGTATTCCTACAATGAGCAGTTCTTC
-	-	TRBV27	TRBJ2-2	CASIARRNTGELFF	TGTGCCAGCATAGCCCGCCGGAACACCGGGGAGCTGTTTTTT
-	-	TRBV6-4	TRBJ2-3	CASSASGERDTQYF	TGTGCCAGCAGTGCTTCCGGGGAAAGGGATACGCAGTATTTT
-	once	TRBV2	TRBJ1-1	CACWASSLNTEAFF	TGTGCCTGCTGGGCGAGCAGCCTGAACACTGAAGCTTTCTTT
-	-	TRBV5-4	TRBJ1-1	CVRLVGGTIEAFF	TGTGTCAGGCTCGTAGGAGGCACGATAGAAGCTTTCTTT
TRBD1	once	TRBV4-1	TRBJ2-1	CASSHTGGEQFF	TGCGCCAGCAGCCATACAGGGGGTGAGCAGTTCTTC
TRBD2	-	TRBV27	TRBJ2-2	CASSFESGRNLWELFF	TGTGCCAGCAGTTTTGAGAGCGGGAGGAACCTGTGGGAGCTGTTTTTT
TRBD1	-	TRBV3-1/TRBV3-2	TRBJ1-6	CASSMRDSGNSPLHF	TGTGCCAGCAGCATGAGGGACAGCGGGAATTCACCCCTCCACTTT
-	-	TRBV3-1/TRBV3-2	TRBJ1-4	CASSPSSSEKLFF	TGTGCCAGCAGCCCCTCCTCTTCCGAAAAACTGTTTTTT
-	-	TRBV27	TRBJ1-1	CASSLNRMNTEAFF	TGTGCCAGCAGTTTAAACAGGATGAACACTGAAGCTTTCTTT
TRBD2	-	TRBV7-7	TRBJ2-7	CASSRGLAETYEQYF	TGTGCCAGCAGCAGGGGACTAGCGGAGACCTACGAGCAGTACTTC
TRBD1	many	TRBV2	TRBJ1-2	CASSQGTGEGYTF	TGTGCCAGCTCTCAAGGGACAGGGGAGGGCTACACCTTC